This T cell receptor (beta chain) is from a study of blood T cell repertoires in COVID-19 (dated by TCRdb to 2018 to 2020). For the study in its entirety: Samples covering the acute and convalescent phases of COVID-19 were provided by collaborators in the United States, Italy and Spain. The prospective study material was composed of cDNA or gDNA derived from T cells, B-cell-depleted T cells, or PBMCs. Deeply sampled blood TCRbeta repertoires from subjects exposed to, actively infected with, or recovered from COVID-19 were included in the dataset. A freely available public database, intended as a resource for researchers studying the immune response to SARS-CoV-2, is where the repertoires were released. The samples were drawn from two sources: the first 160 participants of the ongoing ImmuneRACE study, and 1,200 or so subjects contributed by 6 global collaborators. A de-identified subject ID, COVID-19 status, age in years and sex were almost always included in the sample metadata. Where available, HLA class I and class II types were obtained from metadata supplied by the sample provider rather than from assay-based typing.

About this clone: Its antigen is currently not known. No much larger clonotype is one base removed from it; base qualities were not supplied.

In Seattle, one collaborating source enrolled patients while the infection was active and tracked those patients longitudinally over the course of disease. The collaborating institutions used their own protocols to collect whole blood in K2EDTA tubes. For TCRbeta analysis, collaborator samples were shipped as frozen whole blood, as isolated PBMCs, or as DNA extracted from either sample type. V sheds 2 bases and J sheds 5 bases, leaving 13 bases between their ends. Based on the germline V gene, the CDR1 and CDR2 sequences are ENHRY and SYGVKD. Including the terminal cysteine and phenylalanine, the CDR3 comprises 15 residues. The DNA shown is the 45-base CDR3, in frame from base 1. The immunoSEQ Assay, a bias-controlled multiplex PCR, was used to amplify TCRbeta CDR3 regions from genomic DNA. In the authors' own workflow: Nucleated cell counts per sample were estimated from amplification of reference gene primers within the assay. To quantify the absolute abundance of each unique TCRbeta CDR3 rearrangement, sequence reads were collapsed and filtered. For each sample, productive Simpson clonality was calculated as the square root of Simpson's diversity index across productive rearrangements. Sourced from immuneACCESS, this table was stored by TCRdb with only in-frame sequences that have V and J called. A share of the clones is absent; for the studies checked, an unresolved V gene accounts for under half, and the remainder has no known explanation. V, J and clone size were drawn from that table, and D and trimming were deduced from the DNA. The sample yields approximately 240,000 clones; nearly 95% were counted once. The ten largest clones take up roughly 0.89% of the sample.

General findings and caveats noted by the study authors: Clinical and demographic metadata were provided uncurated, with the amount varying by source and participant.

The V and J genes are TRBV10-3 and TRBJ1-3, with TRBD1 as a weak D call on 5 bases. Sequences were obtained from peripheral blood. The clonotype was recovered from a man under 40 with COVID-19, enrolled during active disease. CDR3 sequence: CAISEPNRHRNTIYF. The bases read TGTGCCATCAGTGAGCCCAACAGGCACAGAAACACCATATATTTT.